The source of this TCR beta chain is a study of blood T cells in healthy people across ages. CDR3 length: 17 residues. V shed 6 bases and J 10 bases; nucleotides not matched to a gene: 21. Germline V gene data show CDR1 as MDHEN and CDR2 as SYDVKM. Using a J-beta primer mix together with a sample-barcoded 5' primer, a second PCR was run for about 6 to 11 cycles. MiXCR, run by TCRdb on the 5' RACE reads, gives a single entry per CDR3 protein. Here the sample spans about 1,400,000 distinct CDR3 sequences, roughly 40% being singletons. The J gene is TRBJ2-1, the V gene TRBV28; 7 bases line up with TRBD2. Sequenced sample: blood. The origin of this receptor is a woman aged 18 to 35 in good health. The CDR3 region has the DNA TGTGCCAGCAGCACCAACCCGACTAGCACGAGTACAAGAGAGCAGTTCTTC. Residues: CASSTNPTSTSTREQFF.